These 32 T cell receptor beta chains were all obtained from the same sample, sequenced in a study of beta chain features in type 1 diabetes. Every bit of the isolated RNA underwent reverse transcription, so sequencing read expressed TCRB transcripts. Clones were read by immunoSEQ multiplex PCR, and TCRdb kept only the in-frame ones, dropping some. The sample shows around 430,000 clones, around 28% of them seen only once. The sequenced sample was naive CD4+ T cells from blood. Receptors were obtained from a man aged 18 to 30 in good health.

This rearrangement joins TRBV14 to TRBJ2-5, with D possibly being TRBD1 (6 bases). In germline, CDR1 is SGHDN, CDR2 FVKESK. The CDR3 has 15 amino acids. Trimming shortened V by 4 bases and J by 5 bases, and 17 bases separated the two germline ends. CDR3 residues: CASSPLDSFGETQYF. In DNA form, the CDR3 reads TGTGCCAGCAGCCCCCTGGACAGCTTCGGTGAGACCCAGTACTTC.

The rearrangement uses TRBV5-1 and TRBJ2-1; D not resolved. Trimming took off 8 bases at V and 7 bases at J, with 16 bases between the two ends. The CDR3 has 13 residues. Looked up from germline, CDR1 is SGHRS and CDR2 is YFSETQ. CDR3: CASSLQAPNEQFF. The CDR3 nucleotides are TGCGCCAGTTCCCTCCAGGCTCCTAATGAGCAGTTCTTC.

The CDR3 DNA follows: TGCGCCAGCAGCCAAGATGTAAGAGGACAGATGAACTATGGCTACACCTTC. This codes for CASSQDVRGQMNYGYTF. The V and J genes are TRBV4-3 and TRBJ1-2; D possibly corresponds to TRBD1 (6 bases). The germline V gene encodes CDR1 LGHNA and CDR2 YSLEER. Between the trimmed V and J ends, which lost 0 bases and 2 bases, there was a span of 16 bases. This CDR3 has 17 amino acids.

The chain is built from TRBV25-1 and TRBJ2-7; 8 nucleotides line up with TRBD1. CDR1 MGHDK and CDR2 SYGVNS come from the germline V gene. This CDR3 contains 15 residues. Losses at the gene ends were 4 bases for V and 3 bases for J; bases not matched to a gene: 8. The CDR3 DNA is TGTGCCAGCAGTGCCCCCGGGACAGGAAACTACGAGCAGTACTTC. Translated, it gives CASSAPGTGNYEQYF.

The sample holds a few counts of this clone. A read error may account for a junction end that differs from germline. The chain uses TRBV7-7 and TRBJ2-1; 11 bases line up with TRBD2. Germline CDR1 SSHAT, CDR2 FNYEAQ (reference sequence). CDR3 length equals 16 residues. The CDR3 sequence is CASSYERLAGPHEQFF. The CDR3 DNA reads as TGTGCTAGCAGTTACGAACGACTAGCGGGGCCCCATGAGCAGTTCTTC.

V is TRBV9 and J is TRBJ2-5; D might be TRBD1 or TRBD2, each matching 5 bases. The CDR3 consists of 14 residues. V shed 3 bases and J shed 5 bases, with 14 bases lying between them. Per the germline V gene, CDR1 is SGDLS and CDR2 is YYNGEE. CDR3 nucleotide sequence: TGTGCCAGCAGCGGAGGGGAGTGGGGTGAGACCCAGTACTTC. Residues: CASSGGEWGETQYF.

V is TRBV10-3 and J is TRBJ2-1; D possibly corresponds to TRBD1 (6 bases). Trimming removed 0 bases from V and 6 bases from J, with 9 bases in between. Germline values: CDR1 ENHRY, CDR2 SYGVKD. The CDR3 loop spans 14 amino acids. DNA of the CDR3: TGTGCCATCAGTGAGTCCTGGACAGCCAATGAGCAGTTCTTC. Its translation is CAISESWTANEQFF.

The chain carries TRBV29-1 and TRBJ2-7, with 8 positions matching TRBD1. This CDR3 has 13 amino acids. V trimming: 6 bases; J trimming: 2 bases; junction bases outside the gene matches: 6. CDR1 and CDR2 from the germline V gene are SQVTM and ANQGSEA. Here the CDR3 DNA reads TGCAGCGTGGCCACAGGGGGAACCTACGAGCAGTACTTC. Encoded protein: CSVATGGTYEQYF.

As DNA, the CDR3 is TGTGCCAGCAGCTCGGGACAGGGGGCGGTGGCAGATACGCAGTATTTT. This sequence encodes CASSSGQGAVADTQYF. The chain employs TRBV7-6 and TRBJ2-3; 12 nucleotides line up with TRBD1. This CDR3 is 16 amino acids long. V trimming: 4 bases; J trimming: 4 bases; junction bases outside the gene matches: 6. Germline loops: CDR1 SGHVS, CDR2 FNYEAQ.

This chain joins TRBV10-3 and TRBJ2-7; D not resolved. The germline gives CDR1 ENHRY, CDR2 SYGVKD. The CDR3 is 15 amino acids. V was trimmed by 7 bases and J by 5 bases, leaving 21 bases between them. CDR3 region: CAITEGQSLSDEQYF. CDR3 DNA: TGTGCCATCACCGAAGGGCAGTCCCTGTCGGACGAGCAGTACTTC.

Worth noting for this clone: Other DNA sequences in this sample translate to the same CDR3. This rearrangement joins TRBV9 to TRBJ2-7; TRBD1 might be the D (5 bases). V was shortened by 2 bases and J by 2 bases, with 8 bases between the two germline ends. Germline V lookup: CDR1 SGDLS, CDR2 YYNGEE. This CDR3 contains 13 residues. CDR3 nucleotides: TGTGCCAGCAGCGTGGGGCTTACCTACGAGCAGTACTTC. Protein: CASSVGLTYEQYF.

This clone came up a few times. As DNA, the CDR3 is TGTGCCTGGAGTGCGCACAGGGTCCTGACTTTC. As protein: CAWSAHRVLTF. J is TRBJ2-6 and V is TRBV30; tentative D call: TRBD1 (5 bases). This CDR3 contains 11 residues. Germline V gives CDR1 GTSNPN, CDR2 SVGIG (reference sequence). The ends were cut back, 1 base at V and 13 bases at J, with 8 bases in the middle.

This chain connects TRBV29-1 to TRBJ2-2; a weak D match, TRBD2 (6 bases). Trimming stripped 7 bases from V and 2 bases from J, with 17 bases between. The CDR3 contains 15 residues. Germline V lookup: CDR1 SQVTM, CDR2 ANQGSEA. CDR3: CSARHARDNTGELFF. CDR3 nucleotides: TGCAGCGCCCGCCACGCGCGGGATAACACCGGGGAGCTGTTTTTT.

V gene TRBV6-5 combines with J gene TRBJ1-1; D call uncertain. With 2 bases removed from V and 0 bases from J, the gap between germline ends came to 7 bases. The CDR3 is 14 amino acids. CDR1 is MNHEY and CDR2 is SVGAGI in the germline V gene. DNA for the CDR3: TGTGCCAGCAGTTACGGTCTGGTGAACACTGAAGCTTTCTTT. It is translated as CASSYGLVNTEAFF.

V usage is TRBV2 and J usage is TRBJ1-5; unclear D gene. Trimming cost V 5 bases and J 13 bases, with 12 bases left between them. This CDR3 contains 11 residues. CDR1 SNHLY and CDR2 FYNNEI come from the germline V gene. CDR3 residues: CASSRSRGQHF. In DNA, the CDR3 is TGTGCCAGCAGTCGGTCACGGGGACAGCATTTT.

This chain's CDR3 is CASSLEPRTGEAFF. Written as DNA, the CDR3 is TGCGCCAGCAGCTTGGAGCCTCGGACAGGGGAAGCTTTCTTT. This chain links TRBV5-1 with TRBJ1-1; 8 bases align to TRBD1. The ends lost 0 bases at V and 8 bases at J; junction bases unmatched: 6. Per the germline V gene, CDR1 is SGHRS and CDR2 is YFSETQ. The CDR3 is 14 amino acids.

CDR3 DNA: TGTGCCTGGAGTTCAGGGACAGGGAATAGCTACACCTTC. Residues: CAWSSGTGNSYTF. V usage is TRBV30 and J usage is TRBJ1-2; 9 nucleotides align to TRBD1. The CDR3 contains 13 residues. V shed 2 bases, J shed 9 bases, and the junction held 7 bases outside the gene matches. Germline V gives CDR1 GTSNPN, CDR2 SVGIG (reference sequence).

The chain carries TRBV29-1 and TRBJ2-3, with D possibly TRBD1 on 5 matching bases. Germline CDR1 is SQVTM and CDR2 is ANQGSEA. The CDR3 contains 13 residues. Between the trimmed V and J ends, which lost 7 bases and 0 bases, there was a span of 11 bases. The DNA of the CDR3 is TGCAGCGGGGGCAGGCTAAGCACAGATACGCAGTATTTT. It codes for CSGGRLSTDTQYF.

This clone was seen a few times. The rearrangement joins TRBV28 to TRBJ2-1; TRBD1 or TRBD2 may be the D gene (6 bases each). The CDR3 consists of 14 residues. The V and J ends lost 6 bases and 7 bases respectively, with 16 bases between them. Germline V gives CDR1 MDHEN, CDR2 SYDVKM. The CDR3, as DNA: TGTGCCAGCAGATCCGGGAAGGGGGGTAATGAGCAGTTCTTC. This gives the protein CASRSGKGGNEQFF.

The chain is built from TRBV5-4 and TRBJ2-6; 7 bases align to TRBD1. Trimming took 3 bases from V and 0 from J; bases not matched to a gene: 6. The V gene's germline CDR1 is SGHNT and CDR2 YYREEE (reference sequence). This CDR3 has 17 amino acids. The CDR3 here is CASSSKGQSSGANVLTF. CDR3 sequence (DNA): TGTGCCAGCAGCTCTAAGGGACAGAGCTCTGGGGCCAACGTCCTGACTTTC.

The chain uses TRBV15 and TRBJ1-2; the D is unclear. This CDR3 comprises 15 residues. Germline CDR1 and CDR2: LNHNV and YYDKDF (reference sequence). Trimming removed 0 bases from V and 3 bases from J, with 11 bases in between. DNA for the CDR3: TGTGCCACCAGCAGAGATGGCAACAGATACTATGGCTACACCTTC. This translates into CATSRDGNRYYGYTF.

In this sample, this clone turned up a few times. CDR3 DNA: TGCAGCGTTGAAAGCAGGGGGGATACGCAGTATTTT. Its translation is CSVESRGDTQYF. V is TRBV29-1 and J is TRBJ2-3, with 7 bases that match TRBD1. The V segment lost 2 bases and the J segment 6 bases; nucleotides outside the gene matches: 2. There are 12 residues in the CDR3. CDR1 and CDR2 (germline): SQVTM, ANQGSEA.

This chain links TRBV15 with TRBJ2-7, with a tentative D call TRBD2 (5 bases). The V end lost 7 bases, the J end lost 2 bases, and 12 bases lay between the germline ends. The CDR3 extends over 13 amino acids. In germline, CDR1 is LNHNV, CDR2 YYDKDF (reference sequence). Written as DNA, the CDR3 is TGTGCCACCACTTCGGCGGGTGCCTACGAGCAGTACTTC. It translates to CATTSAGAYEQYF.

The chain combines TRBV7-9 with TRBJ2-3, with D perhaps matching TRBD2 (5 bases). There are 13 residues in the CDR3. Trimming removed 1 base from V and 3 bases from J, with 5 bases in between. Looked up from germline, CDR1 is SEHNR and CDR2 is FQNEAQ (reference sequence). CDR3 in DNA: TGTGCCAGCAGCTTAGGGGAGACAGATACGCAGTATTTT. It codes for CASSLGETDTQYF.

This rearrangement joins TRBV7-9 to TRBJ2-5, with D unresolved. The CDR3 has 13 residues. Germline lookup yields CDR1 SEHNR and CDR2 FQNEAQ (reference sequence). Between the trimmed V and J ends, which lost 2 bases and 4 bases, there was a span of 8 bases. CDR3 nucleotides: TGTGCCAGCAGCTTAATGGGGTTAGAGACCCAGTACTTC. Encoded protein: CASSLMGLETQYF.

V and J are TRBV30 and TRBJ1-4; a weak D match, TRBD1 (6 bases). Per germline, CDR1 GTSNPN and CDR2 SVGIG (reference sequence). V lost 4 bases and J 5 bases, leaving 14 bases between the germline ends. The CDR3 length is 14 residues. The CDR3 is CAWKEGRGNEKLFF. CDR3 in DNA: TGTGCCTGGAAGGAGGGCAGGGGAAATGAAAAACTGTTTTTT. Full variable domain (remainder filled in from reference TRBV30 and TRBJ1-4): SQTIHQWPATLVQPVGSPLSLECTVEGTSNPNLYWYRQAAGRGLQLLFYSVGIGQISSEVPQNLSASRPQDRQFILSSKKLLLSDSGFYLCAWKEGRGNEKLFFGSGTQLSVL.

This CDR3 is CASTQTGGTGEQYF. The DNA for the CDR3 is TGTGCCAGCACTCAGACGGGAGGAACGGGCGAGCAGTACTTC. The V call is TRBV6-6, the J call TRBJ2-7; 7 bases line up with TRBD2. The germline CDR1 and CDR2 sequences are MNHNY and SVGAGI (reference sequence). V was clipped by 7 bases and J by 6 bases; unmatched bases: 12. This CDR3 contains 14 residues.

This sequence joins TRBV3-1 (or the pseudogene TRBV3-2) and TRBJ2-7; no definite D call. Trimming left V 11 bases short and J 12 bases short, with 14 bases between. Germline V gives CDR1 LGHDT, CDR2 YNNKEL (reference sequence). The CDR3 has 9 amino acids. As DNA, the CDR3 is TGTGCCCGCCGATACGGTCGGTACTTC. This encodes CARRYGRYF.

This clone has just a few counts. The chain couples TRBV2 to TRBJ2-3, with TRBD1 matching over 9 bases. The CDR3 length is 14 residues. Losses at the gene ends were 6 bases for V and 2 bases for J; bases not matched to a gene: 3. Germline assignment: CDR1 SNHLY and CDR2 FYNNEI. The CDR3 reads CASSGQGHTDTQYF. The CDR3, as DNA: TGTGCCAGCAGCGGACAGGGGCACACAGATACGCAGTATTTT. The whole variable domain, remainder taken from reference TRBV2 and TRBJ2-3, is EPEVTQTPSHQVTQMGQEVILRCVPISNHLYFYWYRQILGQKVEFLVSFYNNEISEKSEIFDDQFSVERPDGSNFTLKIRSTKLEDSAMYFCASSGQGHTDTQYFGPGTRLTVL.

This chain uses TRBV11-2 with TRBJ2-1; 9 nucleotides match TRBD2. Germline-derived CDR1 and CDR2 are SGHAT and FQNNGV. Losses at the gene ends were 5 bases for V and 7 bases for J; bases not matched to a gene: 6. This CDR3 region has 14 residues. CDR3 loop: CASSRQTSGNEQFF. The CDR3 nucleotides are TGTGCCAGCAGCCGACAGACTAGCGGAAATGAGCAGTTCTTC.

This clone turned up a few times. The same CDR3 also results from other DNA sequences found in this sample. The V gene is TRBV2, the J gene TRBJ2-7; 10 bases fit TRBD1. V was clipped by 6 bases and J by 4 bases; unmatched bases: 0. The CDR3 has 12 residues. Looked up from germline, CDR1 is SNHLY and CDR2 is FYNNEI. CDR3 nucleotides: TGTGCCAGCAGGGACAGGGGGTACGAGCAGTACTTC. Translating gives CASRDRGYEQYF.

This clone was seen a few times. V gene TRBV7-2 combines with J gene TRBJ2-1; D might be TRBD2 (6 bases). CDR1 is SGHTA and CDR2 is FQGNSA in the germline V gene. V was pared by 5 bases and J by 7 bases, with 15 bases between. The CDR3 covers 14 residues. CDR3 sequence (DNA): TGTGCCAGCAGCCCCTCGGGGCGGGGAAATGAGCAGTTCTTC. Translating gives CASSPSGRGNEQFF.